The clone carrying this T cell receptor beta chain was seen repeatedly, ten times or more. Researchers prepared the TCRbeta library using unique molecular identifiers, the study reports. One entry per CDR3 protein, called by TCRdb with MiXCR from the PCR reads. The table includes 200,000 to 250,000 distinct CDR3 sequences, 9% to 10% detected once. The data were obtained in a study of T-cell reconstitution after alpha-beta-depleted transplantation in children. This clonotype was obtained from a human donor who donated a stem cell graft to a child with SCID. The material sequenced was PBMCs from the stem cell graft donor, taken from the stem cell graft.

The CDR3 loop reads CASSVDPTGGNNEQFF. The CDR3 DNA reads TGTGCCAGCAGCGTAGATCCGACAGGGGGAAACAATGAGCAGTTCTTC. The chain is built from TRBV9 and TRBJ2-1; 9 positions match TRBD1. The CDR3 has 16 residues. Trimming cost V 0 bases and J 5 bases; bases outside gene matches: 6. Germline CDR1 reads SGDLS; CDR2 reads YYNGEE.